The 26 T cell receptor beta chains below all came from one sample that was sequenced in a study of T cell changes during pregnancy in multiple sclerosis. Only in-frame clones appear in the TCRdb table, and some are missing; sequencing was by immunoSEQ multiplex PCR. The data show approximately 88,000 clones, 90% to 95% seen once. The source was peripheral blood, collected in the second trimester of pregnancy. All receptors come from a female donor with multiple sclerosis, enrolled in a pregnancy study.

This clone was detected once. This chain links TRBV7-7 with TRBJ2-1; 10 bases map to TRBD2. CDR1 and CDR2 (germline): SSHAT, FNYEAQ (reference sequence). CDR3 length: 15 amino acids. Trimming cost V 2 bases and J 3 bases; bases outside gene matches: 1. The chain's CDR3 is CASSLRTSGYNEQFF. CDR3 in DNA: TGTGCCAGCAGCTTACGGACTAGCGGCTACAATGAGCAGTTCTTC.

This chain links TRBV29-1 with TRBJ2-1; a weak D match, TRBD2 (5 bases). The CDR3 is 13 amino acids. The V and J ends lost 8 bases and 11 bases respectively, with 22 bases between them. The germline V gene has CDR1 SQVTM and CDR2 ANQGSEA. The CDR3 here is CSFIRQAAVKQFF. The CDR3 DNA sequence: TGCAGCTTCATTCGGCAAGCGGCGGTAAAGCAGTTCTTC.

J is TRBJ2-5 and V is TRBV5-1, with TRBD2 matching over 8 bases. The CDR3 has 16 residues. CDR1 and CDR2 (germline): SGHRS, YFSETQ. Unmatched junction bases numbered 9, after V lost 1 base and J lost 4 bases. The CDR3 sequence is CASSLYGSGRVETQYF. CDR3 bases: TGCGCCAGCAGCTTGTATGGGAGCGGGAGAGTAGAGACCCAGTACTTC.

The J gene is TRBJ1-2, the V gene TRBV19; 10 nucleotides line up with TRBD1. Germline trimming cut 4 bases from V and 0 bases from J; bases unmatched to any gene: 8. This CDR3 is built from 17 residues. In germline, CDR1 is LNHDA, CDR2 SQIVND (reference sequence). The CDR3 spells CASSTTGGGITNYGYTF. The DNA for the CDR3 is TGTGCCAGTAGTACGACAGGGGGCGGAATTACTAACTATGGCTACACCTTC.

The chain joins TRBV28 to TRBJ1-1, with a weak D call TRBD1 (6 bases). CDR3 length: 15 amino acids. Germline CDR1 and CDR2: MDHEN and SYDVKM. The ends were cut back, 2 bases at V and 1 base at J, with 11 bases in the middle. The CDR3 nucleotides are TGTGCCAGCAGTTTAAGGGGGTTGGCGAACACTGAAGCTTTCTTT. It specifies CASSLRGLANTEAFF.

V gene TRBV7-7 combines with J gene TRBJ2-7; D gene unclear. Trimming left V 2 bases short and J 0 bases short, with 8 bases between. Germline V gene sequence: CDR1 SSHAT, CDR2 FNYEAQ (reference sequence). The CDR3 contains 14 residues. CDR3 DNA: TGTGCCAGCAGCTTATCAGGTAGCTCCTACGAGCAGTACTTC. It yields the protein CASSLSGSSYEQYF.

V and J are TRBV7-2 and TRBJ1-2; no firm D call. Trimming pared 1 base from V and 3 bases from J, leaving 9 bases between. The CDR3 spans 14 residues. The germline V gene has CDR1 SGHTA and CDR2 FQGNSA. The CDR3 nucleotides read TGTGCCAGCAGCTTAGACAGCCCTCACTATGGCTACACCTTC. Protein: CASSLDSPHYGYTF.

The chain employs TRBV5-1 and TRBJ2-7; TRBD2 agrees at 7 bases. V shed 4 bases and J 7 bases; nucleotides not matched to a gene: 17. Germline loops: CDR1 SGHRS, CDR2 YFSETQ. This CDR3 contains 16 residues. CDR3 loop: CASSPSGLAEREEQYF. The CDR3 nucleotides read TGCGCCAGCAGCCCCAGCGGGCTAGCGGAAAGGGAGGAGCAGTACTTC.

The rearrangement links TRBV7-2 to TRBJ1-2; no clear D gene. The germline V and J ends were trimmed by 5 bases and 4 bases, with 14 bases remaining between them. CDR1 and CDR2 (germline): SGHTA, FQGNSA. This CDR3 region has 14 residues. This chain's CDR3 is CASSPVRNSYGYTF. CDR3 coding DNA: TGTGCCAGCAGCCCAGTACGTAACAGCTATGGCTACACCTTC.

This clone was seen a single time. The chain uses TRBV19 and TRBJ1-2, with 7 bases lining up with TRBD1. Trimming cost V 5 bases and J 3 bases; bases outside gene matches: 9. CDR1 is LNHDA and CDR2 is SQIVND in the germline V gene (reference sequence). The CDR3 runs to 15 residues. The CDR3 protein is CASSLDRDSYYGYTF. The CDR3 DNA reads TGTGCCAGTAGTTTGGACCGGGACAGCTACTATGGCTACACCTTC.

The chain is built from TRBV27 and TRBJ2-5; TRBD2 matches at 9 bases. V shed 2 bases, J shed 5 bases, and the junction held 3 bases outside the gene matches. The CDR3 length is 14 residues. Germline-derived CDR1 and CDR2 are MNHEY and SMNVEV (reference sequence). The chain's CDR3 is CASSLGGRGETQYF. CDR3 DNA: TGTGCCAGCAGTTTAGGCGGGAGGGGTGAGACCCAGTACTTC.

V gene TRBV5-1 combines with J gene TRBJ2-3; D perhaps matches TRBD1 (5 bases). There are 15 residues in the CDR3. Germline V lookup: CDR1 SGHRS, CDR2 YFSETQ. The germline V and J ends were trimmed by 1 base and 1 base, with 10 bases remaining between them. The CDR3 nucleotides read TGCGCCAGCAGCTTGTCGGCAGGGCGCACAGATACGCAGTATTTT. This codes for CASSLSAGRTDTQYF.

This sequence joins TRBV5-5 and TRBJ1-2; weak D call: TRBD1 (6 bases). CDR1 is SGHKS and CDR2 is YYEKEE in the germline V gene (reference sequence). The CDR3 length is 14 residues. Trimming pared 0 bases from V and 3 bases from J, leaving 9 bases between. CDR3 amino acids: CASSLVEGDYGYTF. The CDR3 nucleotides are TGTGCCAGCAGCTTGGTCGAGGGGGACTATGGCTACACCTTC.

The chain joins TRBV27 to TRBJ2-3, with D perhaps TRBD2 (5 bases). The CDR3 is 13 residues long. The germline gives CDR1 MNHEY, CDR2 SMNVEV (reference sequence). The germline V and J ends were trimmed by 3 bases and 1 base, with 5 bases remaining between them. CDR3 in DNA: TGTGCCAGCAGTTTTAGCGGCACAGATACGCAGTATTTT. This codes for CASSFSGTDTQYF.

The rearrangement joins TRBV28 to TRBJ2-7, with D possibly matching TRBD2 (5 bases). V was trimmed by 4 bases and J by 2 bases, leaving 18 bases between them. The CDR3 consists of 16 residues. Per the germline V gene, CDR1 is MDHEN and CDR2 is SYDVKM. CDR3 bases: TGTGCCAGCAGTTCGACTTTGGGCGGAGGAGCCTACGAGCAGTACTTC. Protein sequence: CASSSTLGGGAYEQYF. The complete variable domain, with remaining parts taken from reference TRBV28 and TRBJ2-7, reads DVKVTQSSRYLVKRTGEKVFLECVQDMDHENMFWYRQDPGLGLRLIYFSYDVKMKEKGDIPEGYSVSREKKERFSLILESASTNQTSMYLCASSSTLGGGAYEQYFGPGTRLTVT.

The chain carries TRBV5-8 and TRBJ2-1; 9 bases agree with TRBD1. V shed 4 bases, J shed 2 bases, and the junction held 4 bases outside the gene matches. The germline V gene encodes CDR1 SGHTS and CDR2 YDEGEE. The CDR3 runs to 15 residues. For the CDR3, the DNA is TGTGCCAGCAGCCAGGGACAGGGACCCTACAATGAGCAGTTCTTC. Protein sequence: CASSQGQGPYNEQFF.

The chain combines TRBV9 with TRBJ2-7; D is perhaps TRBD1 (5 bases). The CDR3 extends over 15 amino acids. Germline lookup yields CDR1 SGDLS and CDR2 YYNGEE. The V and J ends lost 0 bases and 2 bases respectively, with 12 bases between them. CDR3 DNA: TGTGCCAGCAGCGTAGGACAGATGAACCCCTACGAGCAGTACTTC. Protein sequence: CASSVGQMNPYEQYF. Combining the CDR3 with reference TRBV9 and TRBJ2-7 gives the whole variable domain DSGVTQTPKHLITATGQRVTLRCSPRSGDLSVYWYQQSLDQGLQFLIQYYNGEERAKGNILERFSAQQFPDLHSELNLSSLELGDSALYFCASSVGQMNPYEQYFGPGTRLTVT.

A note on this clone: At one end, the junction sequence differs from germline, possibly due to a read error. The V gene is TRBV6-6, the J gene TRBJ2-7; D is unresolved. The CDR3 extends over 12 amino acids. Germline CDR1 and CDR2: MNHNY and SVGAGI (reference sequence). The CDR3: CASSYSSSEQYF. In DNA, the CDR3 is TGTGCCAGCAGTTACTCGTCCTCCGAGCAGTACTTC.

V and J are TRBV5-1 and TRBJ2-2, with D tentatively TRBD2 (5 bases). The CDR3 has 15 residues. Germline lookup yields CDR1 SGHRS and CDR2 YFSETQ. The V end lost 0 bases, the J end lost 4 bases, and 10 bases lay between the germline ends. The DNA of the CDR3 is TGCGCCAGCAGCTTGGACGGACTTTCCACCGGGGAGCTGTTTTTT. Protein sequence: CASSLDGLSTGELFF.

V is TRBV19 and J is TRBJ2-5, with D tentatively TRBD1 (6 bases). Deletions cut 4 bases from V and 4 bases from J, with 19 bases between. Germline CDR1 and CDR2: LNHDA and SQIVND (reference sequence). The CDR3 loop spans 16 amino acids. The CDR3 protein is CASSSRLRGVRETQYF. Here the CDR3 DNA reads TGTGCCAGTAGTAGCCGCCTCAGGGGTGTTAGAGAGACCCAGTACTTC.

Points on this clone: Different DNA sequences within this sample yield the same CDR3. The CDR3 region is CASSLAGGPSYNEQFF. CDR3 sequence (DNA): TGTGCCAGTAGTCTAGCGGGAGGGCCCTCCTACAATGAGCAGTTCTTC. This sequence joins TRBV19 and TRBJ2-1; 12 bases align to TRBD2. V lost 5 bases, J lost 0 bases, and 2 bases stayed unmatched. Per the germline V gene, CDR1 is LNHDA and CDR2 is SQIVND (reference sequence). The CDR3 loop spans 16 amino acids.

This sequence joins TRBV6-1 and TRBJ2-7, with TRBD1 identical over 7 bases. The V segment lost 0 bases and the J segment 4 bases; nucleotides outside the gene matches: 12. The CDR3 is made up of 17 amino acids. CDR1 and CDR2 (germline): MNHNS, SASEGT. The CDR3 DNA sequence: TGTGCCAGCAGTGAAGCCCCCCCAGGGGGAATCGGTTACGAGCAGTACTTC. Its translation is CASSEAPPGGIGYEQYF.

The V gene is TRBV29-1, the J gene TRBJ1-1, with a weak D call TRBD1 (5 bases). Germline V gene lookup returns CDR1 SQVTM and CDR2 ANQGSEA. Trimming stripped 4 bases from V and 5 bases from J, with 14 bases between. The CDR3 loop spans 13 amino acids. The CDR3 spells CSVAGGGGTEAFF. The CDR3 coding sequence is TGCAGCGTTGCCGGGGGAGGAGGGACTGAAGCTTTCTTT.

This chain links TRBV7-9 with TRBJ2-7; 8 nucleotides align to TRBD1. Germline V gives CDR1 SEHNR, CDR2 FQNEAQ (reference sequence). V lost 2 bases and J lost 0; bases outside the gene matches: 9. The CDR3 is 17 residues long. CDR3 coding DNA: TGTGCCAGCAGCTTATTTCCGGGACAGGCGAGCTCCTACGAGCAGTACTTC. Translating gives CASSLFPGQASSYEQYF.

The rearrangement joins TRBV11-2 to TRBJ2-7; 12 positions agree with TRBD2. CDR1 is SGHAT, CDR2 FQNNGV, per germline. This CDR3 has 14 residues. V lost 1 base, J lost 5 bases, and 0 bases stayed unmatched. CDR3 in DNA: TGTGCCAGCAGCTTAGGACTAGCGGGAGACGAGCAGTACTTC. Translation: CASSLGLAGDEQYF. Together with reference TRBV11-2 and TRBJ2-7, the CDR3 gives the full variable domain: EAGVAQSPRYKIIEKRQSVAFWCNPISGHATLYWYQQILGQGPKLLIQFQNNGVVDDSQLPKDRFSAERLKGVDSTLKIQPAKLEDSAVYLCASSLGLAGDEQYFGPGTRLTVT.

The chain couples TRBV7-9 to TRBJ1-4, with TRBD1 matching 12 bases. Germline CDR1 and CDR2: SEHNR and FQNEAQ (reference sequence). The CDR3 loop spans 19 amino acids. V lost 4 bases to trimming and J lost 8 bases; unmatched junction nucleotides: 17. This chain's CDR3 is CASSSRRPGQGAGSEKLFF. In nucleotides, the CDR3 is TGTGCCAGCAGCTCCCGCCGGCCGGGACAGGGGGCGGGATCGGAAAAACTGTTTTTT. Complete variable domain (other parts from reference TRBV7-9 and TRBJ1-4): DTGVSQNPRHKITKRGQNVTFRCDPISEHNRLYWYRQTLGQGPEFLTYFQNEAQLEKSRLLSDRFSAERPKGSFSTLEIQRTEQGDSAMYLCASSSRRPGQGAGSEKLFFGSGTQLSVL.